This TCR beta chain emerged from a study of T cell clones after liver transplantation. Study at large: Immunosuppression withdrawal was tried within 2 years after liver transplantation in this trial. Overall study results and limits: A larger donor-reactive than third-party decline suggested partial antigen-specific deletion.

Using immunoSEQ multiplex PCR, the repertoire was profiled, and TCRdb retains in-frame clones only, with some absent. This sample has tens of thousands of clones, with 86% found just once. The germline V gene has CDR1 SGHAT and CDR2 FQNNGV. The CDR3 spans 15 residues. J lost 0 bases, V lost 5 bases, and 5 bases had no gene match. Concerning this clone: No antigen is known for it.

This TCR was recovered from a human patient who received a liver transplant. The graft donor may account for some of the T cells. This sample comprised CD8+ T cells from blood, obtained 12 months after liver transplant. V and J are TRBV11-2 and TRBJ1-2; 8 bases fit TRBD1. CDR3 sequence: CASSTYRGANYGYTF. DNA of the CDR3: TGTGCCAGCAGCACGTACAGGGGGGCTAACTATGGCTACACCTTC. The entire variable domain, with the rest obtained from reference TRBV11-2 and TRBJ1-2, is as follows: EAGVAQSPRYKIIEKRQSVAFWCNPISGHATLYWYQQILGQGPKLLIQFQNNGVVDDSQLPKDRFSAERLKGVDSTLKIQPAKLEDSAVYLCASSTYRGANYGYTFGSGTRLTVV.